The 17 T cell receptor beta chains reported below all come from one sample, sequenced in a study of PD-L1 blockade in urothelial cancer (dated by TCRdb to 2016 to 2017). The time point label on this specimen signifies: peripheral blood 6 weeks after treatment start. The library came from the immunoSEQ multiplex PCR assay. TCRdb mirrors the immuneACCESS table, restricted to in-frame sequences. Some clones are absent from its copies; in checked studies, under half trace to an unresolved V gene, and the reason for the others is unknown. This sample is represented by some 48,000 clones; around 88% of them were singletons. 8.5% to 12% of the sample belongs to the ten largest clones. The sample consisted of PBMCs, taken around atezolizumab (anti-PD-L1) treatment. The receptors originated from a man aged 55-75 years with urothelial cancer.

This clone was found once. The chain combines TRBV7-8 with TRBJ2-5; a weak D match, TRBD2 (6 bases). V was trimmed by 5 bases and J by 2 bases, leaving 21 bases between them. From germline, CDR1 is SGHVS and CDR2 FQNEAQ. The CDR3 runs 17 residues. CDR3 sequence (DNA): TGTGCCAGCAGCCCAAGGACGAAGGTGGGAGGTCAAGAGACCCAGTACTTC. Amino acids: CASSPRTKVGGQETQYF.

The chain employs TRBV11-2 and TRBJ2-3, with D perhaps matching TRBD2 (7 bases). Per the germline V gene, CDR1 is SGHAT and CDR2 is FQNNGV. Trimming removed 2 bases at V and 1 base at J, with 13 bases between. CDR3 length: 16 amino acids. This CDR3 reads CASSLSGGRGTDTQYF. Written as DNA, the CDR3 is TGTGCCAGCAGCTTATCCGGGGGGCGGGGCACAGATACGCAGTATTTT.

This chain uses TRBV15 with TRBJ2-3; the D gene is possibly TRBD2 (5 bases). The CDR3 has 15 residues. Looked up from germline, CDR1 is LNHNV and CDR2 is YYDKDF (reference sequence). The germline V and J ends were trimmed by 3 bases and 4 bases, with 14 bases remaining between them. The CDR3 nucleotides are TGTGCCACCAGCAGGAGATTTTCGGAGGCAGATACGCAGTATTTT. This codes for CATSRRFSEADTQYF.

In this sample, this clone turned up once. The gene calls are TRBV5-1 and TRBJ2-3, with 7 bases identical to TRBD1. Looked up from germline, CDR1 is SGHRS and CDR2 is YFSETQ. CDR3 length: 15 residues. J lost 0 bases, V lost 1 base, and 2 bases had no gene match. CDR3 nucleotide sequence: TGCGCCAGCAGCTTGACAGGGGTGAGCACAGATACGCAGTATTTT. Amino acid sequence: CASSLTGVSTDTQYF.

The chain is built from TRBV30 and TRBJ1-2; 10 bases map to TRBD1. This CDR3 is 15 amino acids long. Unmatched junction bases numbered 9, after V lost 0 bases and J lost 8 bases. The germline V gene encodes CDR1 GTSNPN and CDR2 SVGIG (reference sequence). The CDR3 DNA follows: TGTGCCTGGAGTGTACCCCGACAGGGGGCCGGAGGCTACACCTTC. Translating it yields CAWSVPRQGAGGYTF.

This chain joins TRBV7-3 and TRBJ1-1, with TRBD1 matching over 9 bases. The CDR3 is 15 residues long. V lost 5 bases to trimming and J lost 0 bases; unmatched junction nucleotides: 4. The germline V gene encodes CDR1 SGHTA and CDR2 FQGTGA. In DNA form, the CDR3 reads TGTGCCAGCAGCCCCGGACAGGGGATGAACACTGAAGCTTTCTTT. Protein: CASSPGQGMNTEAFF.

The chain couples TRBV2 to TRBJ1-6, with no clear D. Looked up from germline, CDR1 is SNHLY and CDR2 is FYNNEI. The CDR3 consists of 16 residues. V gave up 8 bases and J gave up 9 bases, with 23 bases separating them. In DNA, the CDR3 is TGTGCCAGCGAGATAGGCGGATCGGGATTGGGTTCACCCCTCCACTTT. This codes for CASEIGGSGLGSPLHF.

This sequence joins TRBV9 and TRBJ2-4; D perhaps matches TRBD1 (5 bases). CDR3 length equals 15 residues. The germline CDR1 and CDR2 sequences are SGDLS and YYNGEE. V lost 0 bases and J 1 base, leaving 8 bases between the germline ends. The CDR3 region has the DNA TGTGCCAGCAGCGTAGGGGCAGGGGCCAAAAACATTCAGTACTTC. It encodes CASSVGAGAKNIQYF. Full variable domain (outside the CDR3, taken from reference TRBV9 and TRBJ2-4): DSGVTQTPKHLITATGQRVTLRCSPRSGDLSVYWYQQSLDQGLQFLIQYYNGEERAKGNILERFSAQQFPDLHSELNLSSLELGDSALYFCASSVGAGAKNIQYFGAGTRLSVL.

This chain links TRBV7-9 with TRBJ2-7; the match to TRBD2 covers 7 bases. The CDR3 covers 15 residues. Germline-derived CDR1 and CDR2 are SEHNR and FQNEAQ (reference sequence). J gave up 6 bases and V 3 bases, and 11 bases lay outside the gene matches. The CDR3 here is CASSFTFGGGGEQYF. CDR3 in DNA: TGTGCCAGCAGCTTCACCTTTGGGGGGGGAGGCGAGCAGTACTTC.

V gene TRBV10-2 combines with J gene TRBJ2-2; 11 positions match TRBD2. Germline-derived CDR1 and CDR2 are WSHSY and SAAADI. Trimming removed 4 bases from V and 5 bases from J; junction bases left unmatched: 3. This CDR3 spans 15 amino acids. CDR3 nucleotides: TGCGCCAGCAGTGGGTTAGCGGGGGGGACCGGGGAGCTGTTTTTT. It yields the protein CASSGLAGGTGELFF.

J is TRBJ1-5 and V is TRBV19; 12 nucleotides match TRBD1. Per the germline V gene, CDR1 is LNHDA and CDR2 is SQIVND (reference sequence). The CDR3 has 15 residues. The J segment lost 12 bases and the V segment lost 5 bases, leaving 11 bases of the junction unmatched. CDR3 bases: TGTGCCAGTAGTCTTCGGGACAGGGGGCGCGTCGGCCAGCATTTT. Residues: CASSLRDRGRVGQHF.

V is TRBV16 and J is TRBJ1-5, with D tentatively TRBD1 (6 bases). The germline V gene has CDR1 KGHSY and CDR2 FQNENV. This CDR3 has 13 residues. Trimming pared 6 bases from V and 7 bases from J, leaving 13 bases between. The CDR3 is CASSSDRTQPQHF. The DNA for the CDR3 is TGTGCCAGCAGTAGCGACAGGACCCAGCCCCAGCATTTT. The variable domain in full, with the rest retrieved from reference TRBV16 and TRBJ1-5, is GEEVAQTPKHLVRGEGQKAKLYCAPIKGHSYVFWYQQVLKNEFKFLISFQNENVFDETGMPKERFSAKCLPNSPCSLEIQATKLEDSAVYFCASSSDRTQPQHFGDGTRLSIL.

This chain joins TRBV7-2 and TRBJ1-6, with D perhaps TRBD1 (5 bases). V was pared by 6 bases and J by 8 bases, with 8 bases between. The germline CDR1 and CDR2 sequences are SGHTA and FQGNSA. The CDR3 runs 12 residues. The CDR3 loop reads CASSSGDSPLHF. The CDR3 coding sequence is TGTGCCAGCAGTTCGGGGGATTCACCCCTCCACTTT.

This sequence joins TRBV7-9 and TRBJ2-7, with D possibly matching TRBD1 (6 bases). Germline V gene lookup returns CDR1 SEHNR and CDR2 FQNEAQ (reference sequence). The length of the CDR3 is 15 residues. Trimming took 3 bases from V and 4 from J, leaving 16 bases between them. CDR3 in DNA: TGTGCCAGCAGCTTGGCACAGGGAGTAAATTACGAGCAGTACTTC. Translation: CASSLAQGVNYEQYF.

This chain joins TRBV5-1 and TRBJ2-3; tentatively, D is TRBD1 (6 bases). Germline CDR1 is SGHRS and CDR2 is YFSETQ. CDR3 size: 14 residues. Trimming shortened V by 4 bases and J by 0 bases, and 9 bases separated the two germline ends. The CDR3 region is CASSVGQSTDTQYF. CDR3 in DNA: TGCGCCAGCAGCGTCGGACAGAGCACAGATACGCAGTATTTT. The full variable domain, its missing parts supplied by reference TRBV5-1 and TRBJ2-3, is KAGVTQTPRYLIKTRGQQVTLSCSPISGHRSVSWYQQTPGQGLQFLFEYFSETQRNKGNFPGRFSGRQFSNSRSEMNVSTLELGDSALYLCASSVGQSTDTQYFGPGTRLTVL.

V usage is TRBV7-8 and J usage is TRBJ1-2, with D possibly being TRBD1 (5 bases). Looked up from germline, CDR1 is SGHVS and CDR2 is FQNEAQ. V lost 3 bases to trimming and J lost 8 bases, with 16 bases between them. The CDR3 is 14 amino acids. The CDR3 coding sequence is TGTGCCAGCAGCTTGGCTGGATTCTCAGGGGGCTACACCTTC. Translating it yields CASSLAGFSGGYTF.

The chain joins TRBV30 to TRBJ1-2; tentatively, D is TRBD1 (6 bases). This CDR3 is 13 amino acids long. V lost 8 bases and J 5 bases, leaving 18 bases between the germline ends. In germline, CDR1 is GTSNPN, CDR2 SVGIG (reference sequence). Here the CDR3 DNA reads TGTGCCGGGGGGGGCCGTCCAACTTATGGCTACACCTTC. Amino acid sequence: CAGGGRPTYGYTF.